This record covers a single T cell receptor (beta chain). In the authors' methods: Amplification of reference gene primers was used by the study to estimate nucleated cell counts. Assay used: immunoSEQ multiplex PCR; TCRdb lists only in-frame clones, some missing. V, J and clone size are those of that table, while D and trimming were read from the DNA. The table shows approximately 300,000 clones, with around 85% occurring only once. The source of the sample is a study of blood T cell repertoires in COVID-19. V lost 6 bases, J lost 7 bases, and 8 bases stayed unmatched. Germline values: CDR1 LNHDA, CDR2 SQIVND (reference sequence). The length of the CDR3 is 13 residues.

The TCR was taken from a woman in her twenties or thirties who had been exposed to COVID-19. The chain is built from TRBV19 and TRBJ1-1; TRBD1 aligns across 7 bases. Material for sequencing was PBMCs or T cells enriched from blood (not recorded which). For the CDR3, the DNA is TGTGCCAGTAGCAGGGGGTACGGGCGTGAAGCTTTCTTT. Encoded protein: CASSRGYGREAFF.